The rows below give T cell receptor beta chains drawn from one sample of a study of vaccination and CD4 T cells after COVID-19. Each CDR3 protein is one row after TCRdb ran MiXCR on the PCR reads. The sample records 20,000 or so distinct CDR3 sequences, 44% being singletons. Their antigen targets remain unknown. The source was CD4+ T cells from blood, cultured in vitro, collected before SARS-CoV-2 vaccination. The receptor set was obtained from a human donor who had recovered from COVID-19. CDR3s include the opening cysteine and the closing phenylalanine or tryptophan. Each record gives: CDR3 DNA, CDR3 protein, V gene, clone size, J gene, D gene. D genes are given only for firm matches. The size field is filled for only some rows; it gives once, few, many or a size class.

CDR3 DNA: TGCAGTGCGGGAGAATCTACAGGGGGCTATGGCTACACCTTC; CDR3 protein: CSAGESTGGYGYTF; V gene: TRBV20-1; clone size: few; J gene: TRBJ1-2; D gene: TRBD1
CDR3 DNA: TGTGCCAGCAGCTTATCAGGGCCTGATCAGCCCCAGCATTTT; CDR3 protein: CASSLSGPDQPQHF; V gene: TRBV7-9; clone size: few; J gene: TRBJ1-5; D gene: NA
CDR3 DNA: TGTGCCAGCAGCTTATCGACAGGGGCAACTGAAGCTTTCTTT; CDR3 protein: CASSLSTGATEAFF; V gene: TRBV11-2; clone size: NA; J gene: TRBJ1-1; D gene: TRBD1
CDR3 DNA: TGTGCCAGCAGCCCCGGACTAGCGGAAGATACGCAGTATTTT; CDR3 protein: CASSPGLAEDTQYF; V gene: TRBV7-9; clone size: NA; J gene: TRBJ2-3; D gene: TRBD2
CDR3 DNA: TGTGCCAGCAGCCGAAAATGGGACAGGGGAGAAGCTTTCTTT; CDR3 protein: CASSRKWDRGEAFF; V gene: TRBV11-2; clone size: NA; J gene: TRBJ1-1; D gene: TRBD1
CDR3 DNA: TGTGCCAGCAGCCCGCCCGGACTAGCGGGGACACAAGAGACCCAGTACTTC; CDR3 protein: CASSPPGLAGTQETQYF; V gene: TRBV5-4; clone size: NA; J gene: TRBJ2-5; D gene: TRBD2
CDR3 DNA: TGCAGTGCTAGAATCAGTGCGGTCCAAGAGACCCAGTACTTC; CDR3 protein: CSARISAVQETQYF; V gene: TRBV20-1; clone size: few; J gene: TRBJ2-5; D gene: NA
CDR3 DNA: TGCAGTGCTAGAATAGGACGGACGAGCTCCTATAATTCACCCCTCCACTTT; CDR3 protein: CSARIGRTSSYNSPLHF; V gene: TRBV20-1; clone size: NA; J gene: TRBJ1-6; D gene: NA
CDR3 DNA: TGTGCCAGTCAGGATCGTATGAGCCCCGGAGAGGGGAATCAGCCCCAGCATTTT; CDR3 protein: CASQDRMSPGEGNQPQHF; V gene: TRBV19; clone size: NA; J gene: TRBJ1-5; D gene: NA
CDR3 DNA: TGTGCCAGCAGTTCCGGTGCCAAAAGCTCCTACAATGAGCAGTTCTTC; CDR3 protein: CASSSGAKSSYNEQFF; V gene: TRBV12-3/TRBV12-4; clone size: NA; J gene: TRBJ2-1; D gene: NA
CDR3 DNA: TGTGCCAGCTGGGGCAGGGATAACACCGGGGAGCTGTTTTTT; CDR3 protein: CASWGRDNTGELFF; V gene: TRBV2; clone size: NA; J gene: TRBJ2-2; D gene: NA
CDR3 DNA: TGTGCCAGTATATTGCGGGGATCCGATCAGCCCCAGCATTTT; CDR3 protein: CASILRGSDQPQHF; V gene: TRBV19; clone size: NA; J gene: TRBJ1-5; D gene: NA
CDR3 DNA: TGTGCCAGCAGACCCCGCCGGTGGGCCAATCAGCCCCAGCATTTT; CDR3 protein: CASRPRRWANQPQHF; V gene: TRBV27; clone size: few; J gene: TRBJ1-5; D gene: NA